The rows below give T cell receptor beta chains drawn from one sample of a study of high-grade serous ovarian cancer treatment subgroups. Generated by immunoSEQ multiplex PCR, the TCRdb table keeps only in-frame clones and is missing some. This repertoire shows some 5,700 clones, about 70% found once; its top ten account for 12% to 15%. The sample consisted of tumor tissue. All receptors derive from a human donor with high-grade serous ovarian cancer. The CDR3 runs from the conserved cysteine through the conserved F or W. Each record gives: D gene, V gene, J gene, clone size, CDR3 protein, CDR3 DNA. The D gene is left open where the match is weak. The size field is filled for only some rows; it gives once, few, many or a size class.

.,TRBV30,TRBJ1-4,.,CAWAQRGYEKLFF,TGTGCCTGGGCTCAGAGGGGATATGAAAAACTGTTTTTT
.,TRBV19,TRBJ2-1,.,CASNPRSGRHNEQFF,TGTGCCAGTAACCCTAGGTCGGGCCGTCACAATGAGCAGTTCTTC
.,TRBV9,TRBJ2-1,.,CASSPTIKTYNEQFF,TGTGCCAGCAGCCCTACCATCAAGACCTACAATGAGCAGTTCTTC
.,TRBV6-6,TRBJ1-2,.,CASSLQGPYGYTF,TGTGCCAGCAGTTTACAGGGACCCTATGGCTACACCTTC
TRBD2,TRBV6-4,TRBJ2-3,.,CASSDSSGGADTQYF,TGTGCCAGCAGTGACTCTAGCGGGGGGGCAGATACGCAGTATTTT
.,TRBV14,TRBJ1-2,few,CASSAQPGREIHGYTF,TGTGCCAGCAGCGCCCAACCGGGGAGGGAAATTCATGGCTACACCTTC
TRBD1,TRBV6-1,TRBJ1-1,few,CASRYQGQSETFF,TGTGCCAGCCGCTACCAGGGACAGTCAGAAACTTTCTTT
.,TRBV28,TRBJ1-1,.,CASGSVLLNTEAFF,TGTGCCAGTGGGTCCGTTCTCTTGAACACTGAAGCTTTCTTT
.,TRBV7-9,TRBJ2-3,.,CASSITDTQYF,TGTGCCAGCAGTATCACAGATACGCAGTATTTT
.,TRBV4-1,TRBJ1-2,.,CASSQEDGYGYTF,TGCGCCAGCAGCCAAGAGGACGGGTATGGCTACACCTTC
.,TRBV10-3,TRBJ1-2,.,CATLGDRYGYTF,TGTGCCACACTAGGGGATAGGTATGGCTACACCTTC
.,TRBV10-3,TRBJ1-1,medium-sized,CAISWNTEAFF,TGTGCCATCAGTTGGAACACTGAAGCTTTCTTT
.,TRBV29-1,TRBJ1-1,few,CSVQAAGTGAFF,TGCAGCGTACAGGCGGCTGGGACGGGAGCTTTCTTT
.,TRBV2,TRBJ1-1,.,CASSPPPEAFF,TGTGCCAGCAGTCCTCCACCTGAAGCTTTCTTT
.,TRBV7-9,TRBJ2-1,.,CASTTVDNEQFF,TGTGCCAGTACAACAGTAGACAATGAGCAGTTCTTC
TRBD1,TRBV30,TRBJ1-1,.,CAWGQGQNTEAFF,TGTGCCTGGGGACAGGGGCAGAACACTGAAGCTTTCTTT
.,TRBV6-5,TRBJ2-2,.,CASRPRHTGELFF,TGTGCCAGCAGGCCGCGCCACACCGGGGAGCTGTTTTTT
.,TRBV4-3,TRBJ1-5,.,CASSQELGNQPQHF,TGCGCCAGCAGCCAAGAGCTCGGCAATCAGCCCCAGCATTTT
TRBD2,TRBV4-1,TRBJ2-5,.,CASSQALHSGGAGETQYF,TGCGCCAGCAGCCAAGCCCTTCATAGCGGGGGGGCCGGAGAGACCCAGTACTTC
.,TRBV28,TRBJ2-5,.,CASAHLQETQYF,TGTGCCAGCGCGCATCTCCAAGAGACCCAGTACTTC
.,TRBV7-9,TRBJ1-4,once,CASSPVGANEKLFF,TGTGCCAGCAGCCCTGTAGGGGCTAATGAAAAACTGTTTTTT
TRBD1,TRBV5-8,TRBJ2-7,.,CASSHELTGRYEQYF,TGTGCCAGCAGTCATGAGCTGACAGGGCGGTACGAGCAGTACTTC
.,TRBV28,TRBJ2-2,.,CASSLDTGVTNTGELFF,TGTGCCAGCAGTTTAGATACCGGGGTCACCAACACCGGGGAGCTGTTTTTT
TRBD1,TRBV5-6,TRBJ1-6,.,CASSWGTENSPLHF,TGTGCCAGCAGCTGGGGGACAGAGAATTCACCCCTCCACTTT
.,TRBV7-9,TRBJ2-7,.,CASSPAPTVTYERYF,TGTGCCAGCAGCCCAGCCCCGACAGTTACCTACGAGCGGTACTTC
.,TRBV10-3,TRBJ1-2,.,CAISEPPARGYTF,TGTGCCATCAGTGAGCCCCCCGCGAGGGGCTACACCTTC
.,TRBV5-4,TRBJ2-1,.,CASKGFRNEQFF,TGTGCCAGCAAAGGGTTTCGAAATGAGCAGTTCTTC
.,TRBV4-3,TRBJ1-5,few,CASSQERQGDQPQHF,TGCGCCAGCAGCCAAGAACGGCAGGGCGATCAGCCCCAGCATTTT
.,TRBV19,TRBJ1-1,few,CASRSDQGLNTEAFF,TGTGCCAGCCGTAGCGACCAGGGGCTGAACACTGAAGCTTTCTTT
.,TRBV11-2,TRBJ1-4,few,CASSPHIGKLFF,TGTGCCAGCAGCCCCCACATCGGGAAACTGTTTTTT
TRBD1,TRBV4-2,TRBJ1-2,.,CASSLGQGGYGYTF,TGTGCCAGCAGCTTAGGACAGGGCGGCTATGGCTACACCTTC
.,TRBV5-6,TRBJ1-3,.,CASSFRSSGNTIYF,TGTGCCAGCAGCTTTAGGAGCTCTGGAAACACCATATATTTT
.,TRBV6-7,TRBJ2-5,.,CASSPHLGRGEETQYF,TGTGCCAGCAGTCCCCACCTGGGGCGGGGTGAAGAGACCCAGTACTTC
.,TRBV7-2,TRBJ2-5,.,CASSSGVTTLGETQYF,TGTGCCAGCAGCTCCGGTGTGACTACCTTAGGGGAGACCCAGTACTTC
TRBD1,TRBV5-8,TRBJ1-2,.,CASSWGTAYGYTF,TGTGCCAGCAGCTGGGGGACAGCCTATGGCTACACCTTC
.,TRBV6-1,TRBJ2-2,.,CAIRGPNTGELFF,TGTGCCATTAGGGGCCCGAACACCGGGGAGCTGTTTTTT
.,TRBV14,TRBJ2-7,.,CASSLMRASDEQYF,TGTGCCAGCAGTCTCATGCGGGCCAGCGACGAGCAGTACTTC
.,TRBV5-1,TRBJ2-2,.,CASSLGHRDTNTGELFF,TGCGCCAGCAGCTTGGGGCACCGGGACACAAACACCGGGGAGCTGTTTTTT
.,TRBV25-1,TRBJ1-4,.,CASSEGTSGNEKLFF,TGTGCCAGCAGTGAAGGAACCTCGGGTAACGAAAAACTGTTTTTT
.,TRBV30,TRBJ1-2,.,CAWGRGSYGYTF,TGTGCCTGGGGGCGGGGTTCCTATGGCTACACCTTC